Listed below are T cell receptor beta chains from one sample, sequenced in a study of T cell responses to AZD1222 COVID-19 vaccine. The repertoire was sequenced with immunoSEQ multiplex PCR; TCRdb's copy has only in-frame clones and lacks some. Of fewer than 300,000 clones detected, about 92% appear once; the ten largest clones hold 0.5% to 0.65%. The sequenced sample was peripheral blood, obtained on day 0 of AZD1222 vaccination. The origin of the receptors is an adult in good health. CDR3s include the opening cysteine and the closing phenylalanine or tryptophan. The D gene is left open where the match is weak. The size field is filled for only some rows; it gives once, few, many or a size class.

clone_size j_call d_call v_call cdr3_nt cdr3_aa
. TRBJ2-1 . TRBV5-1 TGCGCCAGCAGCAACCTAGCCTCGATCCCGGATGAGCAGTTCTTC CASSNLASIPDEQFF
once TRBJ2-2 TRBD2 TRBV9 TGTGCCAGCAGCGTAGCTCCGGTAGCGGGGGGCAACACCGGGGAGCTGTTTTTT CASSVAPVAGGNTGELFF
. TRBJ2-2 . TRBV12-3/TRBV12-4 TGTGCCAGCAGTTTGAACACCGGGGAGCTGTTTTTT CASSLNTGELFF
. TRBJ2-5 TRBD2 TRBV5-6 TGTGCCAGCAGCTTGACTAGCGGGGGGGGCGAGACCCAGTACTTC CASSLTSGGGETQYF
. TRBJ2-1 . TRBV15 TGTGCCACCAGCAGAGAACTAGCCTACAATGAGCAGTTCTTC CATSRELAYNEQFF
. TRBJ2-7 TRBD2 TRBV7-9 TGTGCCAGCAGGTTGGGACTAGCGGGACGTGAGGGTTGGATAGAGGGGGGGACCGAGCAGTACTTC CASRLGLAGREGWIEGGTEQYF
once TRBJ2-7 . TRBV19 TGTGCCAGTAGTATGAGGGCGCGACCCTACGAGCAGTACTTC CASSMRARPYEQYF
. TRBJ1-4 TRBD1 TRBV7-8 TGTGCCAGCAGCTTACACCGGGACAGGCGGAAGAATGAAAAACTGTTTTTT CASSLHRDRRKNEKLFF
. TRBJ2-6 . TRBV5-1 TGCGCCAGCACCCTGGGGGGGCATGGGGCCAACGTCCTGACTTTC CASTLGGHGANVLTF
. TRBJ2-1 TRBD1 TRBV5-1 TGCGCCAGCAGCAGGTCCCCGGGACAGCGTTCCTACAATGAGCAGTTCTTC CASSRSPGQRSYNEQFF
. TRBJ1-1 . TRBV28 TGTGCCAGCAGTTTCGGGCCCACCATCAGGGCTTTCTTT CASSFGPTIRAFF
. TRBJ2-7 . TRBV7-2 TGTGCCAGCAGCTTATCCCGAAGGACATCTTACGAGCAGTACTTC CASSLSRRTSYEQYF
few TRBJ1-1 . TRBV6-5 TGTGCCAGCACTGGGGGGTTAATTGACACTGAAGCTTTCTTT CASTGGLIDTEAFF
. TRBJ1-2 . TRBV4-1 TGCGCCAGCAGCCAGGCCGGGAGAGGGCCAAACTATGGCTACACCTTC CASSQAGRGPNYGYTF
. TRBJ2-2 TRBD2 TRBV6-1 TGTGCCAGCAGTGAAAACCCCCTAGCGGCCGGGGAGCTGTTTTTT CASSENPLAAGELFF